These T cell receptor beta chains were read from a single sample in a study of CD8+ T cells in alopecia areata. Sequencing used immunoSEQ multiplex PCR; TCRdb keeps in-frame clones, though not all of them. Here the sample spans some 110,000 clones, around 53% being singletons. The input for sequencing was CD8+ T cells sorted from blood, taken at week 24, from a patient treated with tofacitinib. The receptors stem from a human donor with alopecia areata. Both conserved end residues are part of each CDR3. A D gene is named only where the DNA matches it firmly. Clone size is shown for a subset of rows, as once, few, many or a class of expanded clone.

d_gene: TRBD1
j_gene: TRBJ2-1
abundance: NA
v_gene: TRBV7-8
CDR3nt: TGTGCCAGCAGCTTAGGACAGGGGGCGATGAATGAGCAGTTCTTC
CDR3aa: CASSLGQGAMNEQFF

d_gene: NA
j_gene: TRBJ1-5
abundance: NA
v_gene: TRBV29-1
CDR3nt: TGCAGCGTTGCCCCCGGTGACAATAGCAATCAGCCCCAGCATTTT
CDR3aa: CSVAPGDNSNQPQHF

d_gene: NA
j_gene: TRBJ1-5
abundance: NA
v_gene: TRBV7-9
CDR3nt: TGTGCCAGCAGCCCAGATACTAATCAGCCCCAGCATTTT
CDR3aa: CASSPDTNQPQHF

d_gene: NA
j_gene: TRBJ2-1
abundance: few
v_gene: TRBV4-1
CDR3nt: TGCGCCAGCAGCCAAGATCTCCGGGACGGCAGCTCCTACAATGAGCAGTTCTTC
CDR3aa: CASSQDLRDGSSYNEQFF

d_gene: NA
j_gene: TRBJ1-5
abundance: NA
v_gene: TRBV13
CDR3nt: TGTGCCAGCAGCTTAGGCCGACCTGGTCAGCCCCAGCATTTT
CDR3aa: CASSLGRPGQPQHF

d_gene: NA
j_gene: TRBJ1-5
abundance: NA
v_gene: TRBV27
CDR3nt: TGTGCCAGCAGTTCACACTATCATAGCAATCAGCCCCAGCATTTT
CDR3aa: CASSSHYHSNQPQHF

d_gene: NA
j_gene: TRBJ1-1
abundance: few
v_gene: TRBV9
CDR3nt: TGTGCCAGCAGCGTAGGGCCGAACACTGAAGCTTTCTTT
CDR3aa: CASSVGPNTEAFF

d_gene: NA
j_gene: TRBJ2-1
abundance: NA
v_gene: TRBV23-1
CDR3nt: TGCGCCAGATTATACCTGGGGCTGGATGAGCAGTTCTTC
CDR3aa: CARLYLGLDEQFF

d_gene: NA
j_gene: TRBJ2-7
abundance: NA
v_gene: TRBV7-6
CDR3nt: TGTGCCAGCAGCTTAGAAGGGGGATCCTACGAGCAGTACTTC
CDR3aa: CASSLEGGSYEQYF

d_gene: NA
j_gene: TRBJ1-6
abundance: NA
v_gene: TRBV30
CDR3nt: TGTGCCTGGAGTGTCTCGGTGGCTTCACCCCTCCACTTT
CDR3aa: CAWSVSVASPLHF

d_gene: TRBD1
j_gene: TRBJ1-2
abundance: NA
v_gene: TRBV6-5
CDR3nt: TGTGCCAGCAGTCCCCTGGACAGGGGGCGGCGCGGCTACACCTTC
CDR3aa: CASSPLDRGRRGYTF

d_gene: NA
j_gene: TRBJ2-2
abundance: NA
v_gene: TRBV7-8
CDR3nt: TGTGCCAGCAGCAACCGGGGCGGCTGGGAGCTGTTTTTT
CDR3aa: CASSNRGGWELFF

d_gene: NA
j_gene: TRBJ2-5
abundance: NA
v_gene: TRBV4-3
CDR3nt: TGCGCCAGCAGCCATACGGAGGGGGATACGACCCAGTACTTC
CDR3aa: CASSHTEGDTTQYF

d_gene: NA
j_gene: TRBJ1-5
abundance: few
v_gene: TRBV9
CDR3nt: TGTGCCAGCAGCGTAGAAGGCACAGGGCAGCCCCAGCATTTT
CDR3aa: CASSVEGTGQPQHF

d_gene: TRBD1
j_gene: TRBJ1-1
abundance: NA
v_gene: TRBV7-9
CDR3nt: TGTGCCAGCAGTTTCCGGGACAGGGGAACTGAAGCTTTCTTT
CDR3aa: CASSFRDRGTEAFF

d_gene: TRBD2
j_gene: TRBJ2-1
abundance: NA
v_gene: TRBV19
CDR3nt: TGTGCCAGTAGTATAGTGTCCAGCGGGGGGATTAATGAGCAGTTCTTC
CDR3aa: CASSIVSSGGINEQFF

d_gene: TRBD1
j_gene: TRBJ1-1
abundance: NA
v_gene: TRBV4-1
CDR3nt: TGCGCCAGCAGCCATCAAATTGGAAGGGGGCGCGAGGCTTTCTTT
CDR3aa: CASSHQIGRGREAFF

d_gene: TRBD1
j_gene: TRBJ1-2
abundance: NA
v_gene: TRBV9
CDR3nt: TGTGCCAGCACCCTGACAGGGACTCATCCCCGACGAGGGGGCTACACCTTC
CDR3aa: CASTLTGTHPRRGGYTF

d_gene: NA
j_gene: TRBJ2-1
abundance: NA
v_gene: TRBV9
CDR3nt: TGTGCCAGCAGCGTAGCCGGGGAGGACCTAAGGAGCTCCTACAATGAGCAGTTCTTC
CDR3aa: CASSVAGEDLRSSYNEQFF

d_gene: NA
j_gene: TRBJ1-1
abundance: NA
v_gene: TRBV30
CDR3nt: TGTGCCTGGAACCGGGGGGGCATGAACACTGAAGCTTTCTTT
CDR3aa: CAWNRGGMNTEAFF

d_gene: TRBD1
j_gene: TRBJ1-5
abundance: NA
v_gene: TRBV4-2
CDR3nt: TGTGCCAGCAGCCAAGCGACAGGGGCACGTCAGCCCCAGCATTTT
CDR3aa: CASSQATGARQPQHF

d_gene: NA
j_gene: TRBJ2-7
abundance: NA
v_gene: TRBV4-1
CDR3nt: TGCGCCAGCAGCCATGGACCGACAGAATCCTACGAGCAGTACTTC
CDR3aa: CASSHGPTESYEQYF

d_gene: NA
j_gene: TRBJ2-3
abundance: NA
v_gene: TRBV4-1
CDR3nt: TGCGCCAGCTCTAGTGTGAGAGCTAGCACAGATACGCAGTATTTT
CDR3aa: CASSSVRASTDTQYF

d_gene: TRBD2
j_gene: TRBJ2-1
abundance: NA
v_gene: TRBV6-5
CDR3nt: TGTGCCAGCAGAGACATGGGACTAGCGGGGGAGCAGTTCTTC
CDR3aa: CASRDMGLAGEQFF

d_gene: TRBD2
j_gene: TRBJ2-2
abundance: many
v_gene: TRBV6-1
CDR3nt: TGTGCCAGCAGTGAAGTTGCGGGGGACACCGGGGAGCTGTTTTTT
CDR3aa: CASSEVAGDTGELFF

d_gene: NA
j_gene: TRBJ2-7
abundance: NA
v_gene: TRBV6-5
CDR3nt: TGTGCCAGCAGTTCTACCCGAGATTTGTCCTACGAGCAGTACTTC
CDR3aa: CASSSTRDLSYEQYF

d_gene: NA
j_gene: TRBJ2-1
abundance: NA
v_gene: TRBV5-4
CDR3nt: TGTGCCAGCATATCCCGAACCCGGGAGCAGTTCTTC
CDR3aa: CASISRTREQFF

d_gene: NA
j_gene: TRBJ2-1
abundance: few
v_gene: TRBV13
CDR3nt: TGTGCCAGCAGAAGCGTGAATTACAATGAGCAGTTCTTC
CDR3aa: CASRSVNYNEQFF

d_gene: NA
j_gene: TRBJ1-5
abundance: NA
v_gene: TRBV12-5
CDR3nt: TGTGCTAGTGGTTTGTATGATGATAGCAATCAGCCCCAGCATTTT
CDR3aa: CASGLYDDSNQPQHF

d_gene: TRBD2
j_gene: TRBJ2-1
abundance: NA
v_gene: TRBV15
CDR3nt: TGTGCCACCAGCAGAAGGGCGGGGGGATACAATGAGCAGTTCTTC
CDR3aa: CATSRRAGGYNEQFF

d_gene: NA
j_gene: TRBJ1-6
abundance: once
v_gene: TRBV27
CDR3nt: TGTGCCAGCTCCACAGGGTCCAACGCACCCCTCCACTTT
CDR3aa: CASSTGSNAPLHF

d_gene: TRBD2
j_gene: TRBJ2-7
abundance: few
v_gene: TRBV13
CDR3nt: TGTGCCAGCAGCTTAGGGACTAGCGGATTCTACGAGCAGTACTTC
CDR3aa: CASSLGTSGFYEQYF

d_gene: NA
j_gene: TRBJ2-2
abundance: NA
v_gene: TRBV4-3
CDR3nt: TGCGCCAGCAGCCCGGGCCGAAACCCGAACACCGGGGAGCTGTTTTTT
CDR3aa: CASSPGRNPNTGELFF

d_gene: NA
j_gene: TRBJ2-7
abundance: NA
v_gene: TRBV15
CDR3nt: TGTGCCACCAGCCTCCGTGCCGGGACACGAATCTACGAGCAGTACTTC
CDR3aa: CATSLRAGTRIYEQYF

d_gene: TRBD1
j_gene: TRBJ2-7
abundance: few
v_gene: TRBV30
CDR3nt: TGTGCCGGTACACGACAGGGCGCCTACGAGCAGTACTTC
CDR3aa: CAGTRQGAYEQYF

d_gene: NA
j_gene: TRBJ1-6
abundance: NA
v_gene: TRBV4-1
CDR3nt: TGCGCCAGCAGCCCCCTCCGGGACATTGGTTCACCCCTCCACTTT
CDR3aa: CASSPLRDIGSPLHF

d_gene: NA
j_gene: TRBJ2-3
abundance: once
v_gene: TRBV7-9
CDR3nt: TGTGCCAGCAGCTTAAAGATTGGGGGGTTCACAGATACGCAGTATTTT
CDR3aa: CASSLKIGGFTDTQYF

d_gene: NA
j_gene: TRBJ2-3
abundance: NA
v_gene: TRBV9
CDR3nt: TGTGCCAGCAGCCCCCGAGGATCAGGGATGGGGACAGATACGCAGTATTTT
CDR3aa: CASSPRGSGMGTDTQYF

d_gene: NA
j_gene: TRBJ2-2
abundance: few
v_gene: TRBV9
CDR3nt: TGTGCCAGCAGCTTGACAGACTTCGGGGAGCTGTTTTTT
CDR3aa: CASSLTDFGELFF

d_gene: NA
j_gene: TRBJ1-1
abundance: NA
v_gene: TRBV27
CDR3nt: TGTGCCAGCAGTTTGGGATCAGGGGTAGGAAACACTGAAGCTTTCTTT
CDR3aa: CASSLGSGVGNTEAFF

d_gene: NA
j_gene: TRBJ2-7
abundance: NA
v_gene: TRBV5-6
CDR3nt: TGTGCCAGCAGCCCCGCAGGGGTCCCCTACGAGCAGTACTTC
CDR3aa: CASSPAGVPYEQYF

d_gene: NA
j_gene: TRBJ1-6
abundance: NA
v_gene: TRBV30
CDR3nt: TGTGCCTGGGGGCGAGAGTATAATTCACCCCTCCACTTT
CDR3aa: CAWGREYNSPLHF

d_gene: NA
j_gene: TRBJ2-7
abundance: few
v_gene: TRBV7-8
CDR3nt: TGTGCCAGCAGTAAATATCACAGGGAGGGCTACGAGCAGTACTTC
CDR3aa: CASSKYHREGYEQYF

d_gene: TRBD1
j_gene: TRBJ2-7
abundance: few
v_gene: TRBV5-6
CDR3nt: TGTGCCAGCAGCTGGAGCCCCGGGACAGGGGGTCTATACGAGCAGTACTTC
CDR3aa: CASSWSPGTGGLYEQYF

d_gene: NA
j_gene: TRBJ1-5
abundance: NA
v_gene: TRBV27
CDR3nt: TGTGCCAGCAGAGGGTCGGGGGGGCTCCCCAATCAGCCCCAGCATTTT
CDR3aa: CASRGSGGLPNQPQHF

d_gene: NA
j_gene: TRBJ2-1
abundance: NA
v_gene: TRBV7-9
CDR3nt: TGTGCCAGCAGCTTAGACAGGGAGTTCAGTGAGCAGTTCTTC
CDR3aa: CASSLDREFSEQFF

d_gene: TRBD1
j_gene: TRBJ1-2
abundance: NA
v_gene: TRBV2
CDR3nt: TGTGCCAGCAGTGAAACAGGGGAAAACTATGGCTACACCTTC
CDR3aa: CASSETGENYGYTF

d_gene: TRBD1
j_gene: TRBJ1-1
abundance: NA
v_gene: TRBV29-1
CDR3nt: TGCAGCGGCCAAGACAGGGGAAGGGCCCCGGTCACTGAAGCTTTCTTT
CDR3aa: CSGQDRGRAPVTEAFF

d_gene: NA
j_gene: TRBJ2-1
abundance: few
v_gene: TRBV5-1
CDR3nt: TGCGCCAGCAGCTTTCCACGGCCTTTAGACCGACCCTCCTACAATGAGCAGTTCTTC
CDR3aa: CASSFPRPLDRPSYNEQFF

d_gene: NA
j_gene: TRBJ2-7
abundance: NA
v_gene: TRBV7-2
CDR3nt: TGTGCCAGCAGCTCAGAGGGCCTCGAACAAACCCTTTACTACGAGCAGTACTTC
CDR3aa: CASSSEGLEQTLYYEQYF

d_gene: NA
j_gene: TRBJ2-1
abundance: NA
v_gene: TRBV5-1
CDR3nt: TGCGCCAGCAGCGATCCTAGGGTAAATGAGCAGTTCTTC
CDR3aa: CASSDPRVNEQFF

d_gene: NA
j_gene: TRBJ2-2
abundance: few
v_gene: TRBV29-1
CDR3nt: TGCAGCGGGGAGGTGGACGGGGAGCTGTTTTTT
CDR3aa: CSGEVDGELFF

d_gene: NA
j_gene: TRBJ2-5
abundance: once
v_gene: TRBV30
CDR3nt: TGTGCCTGGAGTGTTAATTTAGGGGTCCAAGAGACCCAGTACTTC
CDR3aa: CAWSVNLGVQETQYF

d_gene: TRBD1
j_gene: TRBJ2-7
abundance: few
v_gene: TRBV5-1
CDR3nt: TGCGCCAGCAGCTTGAGGGGGCTGTCCTACGAGCAGTACTTC
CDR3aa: CASSLRGLSYEQYF

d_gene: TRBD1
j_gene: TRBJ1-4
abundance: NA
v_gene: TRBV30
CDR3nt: TGTGCCTGGAGTGTACTAGAGACAGGGGAAGAAAAACTGTTTTTT
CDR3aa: CAWSVLETGEEKLFF

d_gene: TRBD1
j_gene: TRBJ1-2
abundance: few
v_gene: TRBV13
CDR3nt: TGTGCCAGCAGGGATTCGCAGGGGGACTATGGCTACACCTTC
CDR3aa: CASRDSQGDYGYTF

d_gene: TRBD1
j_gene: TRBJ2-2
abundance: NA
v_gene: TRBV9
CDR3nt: TGTGCCAGCAGCCACGACAGGGGGCAGGTCGGGGAGCTGTTTTTT
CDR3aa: CASSHDRGQVGELFF